This TCR beta chain emerged from a study of T cell responses to AZD1222 COVID-19 vaccine. Using immunoSEQ multiplex PCR, the repertoire was profiled, and TCRdb retains in-frame clones only, with some absent. The sample carries roughly 120,000 clones, around nine tenths recorded once. The source was peripheral blood, collected on day 0 of AZD1222 vaccination. This sequence was found in an adult in good health.

The CDR3 DNA is TGTGCCAGCAGTTACTCGAGGGAAAATCAGCCCCAGCATTTT. It translates to CASSYSRENQPQHF. This chain connects TRBV6-6 to TRBJ1-5; no clear D. The V and J ends lost 0 bases and 4 bases respectively, with 7 bases between them. The CDR3 contains 14 residues. From germline, CDR1 is MNHNY and CDR2 SVGAGI (reference sequence).